This T cell receptor (beta chain) emerged from a study of immune evolution from preneoplasia to lung adenocarcinoma. Turning to the study itself: HLA loss of heterozygosity: under 7.5% AIS, under 19% MIA, around 35% ADC, none AAH. Regarding the study as a whole: Later-stage lesions seemingly showed higher T cell density and diversity than normal lung.

Concerning this clone itself: The antigen is undetermined.

Germline-derived CDR1 and CDR2 are SGDLS and YYNGEE. The CDR3 spans 13 residues. V lost 0 bases and J 6 bases, leaving 7 bases between the germline ends. Only in-frame clones appear in the TCRdb table, and some are missing; sequencing was by immunoSEQ multiplex PCR. The data contain more than 9,500 clones, about 85% of them singletons. This chain joins TRBV9 and TRBJ1-5; unclear D gene. The material sequenced was FFPE tissue from an adenomatous hyperplasia lung lesion. Documented subset: atypical adenomatous hyperplasia (AAH), lung preneoplasia. This sequence originates from a person aged 50-70 years with lung adenocarcinoma. The CDR3 here is CASSVGLSQPQHF. For the CDR3, the DNA is TGTGCCAGCAGCGTAGGGTTGAGTCAGCCCCAGCATTTT.